The 29 T cell receptor beta chains presented below share a single source sample, sequenced in a study of blood T cell repertoires in COVID-19 (dated by TCRdb to 2019 to 2021). Libraries came from the immunoSEQ multiplex PCR assay. Not all clones reach the TCRdb copy of this immuneACCESS table, which keeps in-frame sequences only. Checked studies attribute under half of the gap to unresolved V genes and leave the rest unexplained. For this sample there are about 190,000 clones; 70% to 90% appear just once. Under 2.5% of the sample goes to the ten largest clones. The sample taken for sequencing was peripheral blood. The receptors stem from a man aged 65 to 79 with active or convalescent COVID-19.

The chain uses TRBV7-2 and TRBJ2-1, with 7 bases that match TRBD2. The CDR3 loop spans 15 amino acids. Germline CDR1 is SGHTA and CDR2 is FQGNSA. With 6 bases clipped from V and 6 bases from J, the junction kept 11 bases outside the gene matches. The CDR3 sequence: CASSQPGLISNEQFF. The CDR3 region has the DNA TGTGCCAGCAGTCAACCGGGACTAATCAGCAATGAGCAGTTCTTC.

The chain carries TRBV2 and TRBJ1-2; perhaps TRBD1 as D (6 bases). The CDR3 is made up of 13 amino acids. Germline V lookup: CDR1 SNHLY, CDR2 FYNNEI. The V gene lost 5 bases and the J gene lost 10 bases, with 17 bases spanning the gap. CDR3: CASSPRDNNYYTF. The CDR3 nucleotides are TGTGCCAGCAGTCCCCGGGACAACAATTACTACACCTTC.

The chain employs TRBV27 and TRBJ2-2, with 7 bases fitting TRBD1. V was clipped by 10 bases and J by 4 bases; unmatched bases: 3. Germline V gene data show CDR1 as MNHEY and CDR2 as SMNVEV (reference sequence). The CDR3 consists of 12 residues. The CDR3 region is CAIRQGTGELFF. The CDR3 nucleotides are TGTGCCATAAGACAGGGCACCGGGGAGCTGTTTTTT.

The chain uses TRBV2 and TRBJ1-6; 9 bases agree with TRBD1. Germline V gives CDR1 SNHLY, CDR2 FYNNEI. With V trimmed by 8 bases and J by 9 bases, 8 bases remained unmatched. This CDR3 region has 14 residues. The CDR3 DNA reads as TGTGCCAGCGGCCGGGGACAGGGAAGTTCACCCCTCCACTTT. The encoded protein is CASGRGQGSSPLHF.

V usage is TRBV28 and J usage is TRBJ2-5, with a possible D match to TRBD2 (6 bases). CDR3 length equals 16 residues. CDR1 is MDHEN and CDR2 is SYDVKM in the germline V gene. V lost 1 base, J lost 1 base, and 13 bases lay in between. The CDR3: CASSLSFAGPQETQYF. CDR3 in DNA: TGTGCCAGCAGTTTATCGTTTGCGGGGCCCCAAGAGACCCAGTACTTC.

The chain is built from TRBV5-1 and TRBJ1-3; perhaps TRBD1 as D (5 bases). This CDR3 is built from 15 residues. The germline CDR1 and CDR2 sequences are SGHRS and YFSETQ. V lost 5 bases to trimming and J lost 0 bases, with 12 bases between them. The CDR3 is CASSLGQVSGNTIYF. As DNA, the CDR3 is TGCGCCAGCAGTCTGGGGCAAGTCTCTGGAAACACCATATATTTT.

This clone appeared a single time. This rearrangement joins TRBV6-5 to TRBJ1-6; 11 nucleotides align to TRBD1. Germline loops: CDR1 MNHEY, CDR2 SVGAGI. J lost 10 bases, V lost 0 bases, and 5 bases had no gene match. This CDR3 region has 16 residues. CDR3 amino acids: CASSYSRGTGGSPLHF. In nucleotides, the CDR3 is TGTGCCAGCAGTTACTCAAGGGGGACAGGGGGATCACCCCTCCACTTT.

The chain is built from TRBV5-6 and TRBJ2-3; 8 bases line up with TRBD2. Per germline, CDR1 SGHDT and CDR2 YYEEEE. J gave up 5 bases and V 4 bases, and 9 bases lay outside the gene matches. CDR3 size: 15 residues. In DNA, the CDR3 is TGTGCCAGCAGCCAGCAGCGGGAGTGGGAAGATACGCAGTATTTT. Amino acid sequence: CASSQQREWEDTQYF.

This rearrangement joins TRBV5-4 to TRBJ2-5; perhaps TRBD1 as D (6 bases). Germline V gene lookup returns CDR1 SGHNT and CDR2 YYREEE (reference sequence). Trimming shortened V by 6 bases and J by 5 bases, and 14 bases separated the two germline ends. This CDR3 has 13 residues. CDR3 DNA: TGTGCCAGCAAGGGACCAGGGGTTGAGACCCAGTACTTC. It encodes CASKGPGVETQYF.

The rearrangement uses TRBV27 and TRBJ1-5, with 11 bases that match TRBD1. Germline loops: CDR1 MNHEY, CDR2 SMNVEV (reference sequence). CDR3 length: 16 amino acids. Trimming took 2 bases from V and 0 from J; bases not matched to a gene: 0. The CDR3: CASSLGQGASNQPQHF. The DNA for the CDR3 is TGTGCCAGCAGTTTAGGACAGGGGGCTAGCAATCAGCCCCAGCATTTT.

This clone was detected only once. This chain links TRBV27 with TRBJ2-5; TRBD1 might be the D (5 bases). The CDR3 length is 13 residues. V lost 3 bases to trimming and J lost 0 bases, with 5 bases between them. The germline V gene has CDR1 MNHEY and CDR2 SMNVEV (reference sequence). This chain's CDR3 is CASSFRDQETQYF. CDR3 sequence (DNA): TGTGCCAGCAGTTTCAGGGACCAAGAGACCCAGTACTTC.

Here the CDR3 reads CASSLGQVVGELFF. CDR3 bases: TGTGCCAGCAGCTTGGGACAGGTCGTCGGGGAGCTGTTTTTT. J is TRBJ2-2 and V is TRBV5-8, with a weak D call TRBD1 (6 bases). V shed 0 bases and J shed 7 bases, with 10 bases lying between them. Germline CDR1 and CDR2: SGHTS and YDEGEE. This CDR3 contains 14 residues. The whole variable domain, remainder taken from reference TRBV5-8 and TRBJ2-2, is EAGVTQSPTHLIKTRGQQATLRCSPISGHTSVYWYQQALGLGLQFLLWYDEGEERNRGNFPPRFSGRQFPNYSSELNVNALELEDSALYLCASSLGQVVGELFFGEGSRLTVL.

This sequence joins TRBV30 and TRBJ2-5; D may be TRBD2 (5 bases). Germline-derived CDR1 and CDR2 are GTSNPN and SVGIG (reference sequence). The CDR3 spans 14 residues. V gave up 4 bases and J gave up 5 bases, with 17 bases separating them. The CDR3 loop is CAWKGVAGGETQYF. The CDR3 DNA reads TGTGCCTGGAAAGGTGTTGCAGGAGGCGAGACCCAGTACTTC.

This clone has a handful of counts. The chain couples TRBV19 to TRBJ2-2; D is undetermined. Trimming pared 6 bases from V and 6 bases from J, leaving 17 bases between. CDR1 LNHDA and CDR2 SQIVND come from the germline V gene (reference sequence). The CDR3 is 15 residues long. CDR3 DNA sequence: TGTGCCAGTAGCTCTCATATTAGATTATCCGGGGAGCTGTTTTTT. It codes for CASSSHIRLSGELFF.

The V and J genes are TRBV24-1 and TRBJ2-5; no firm D call. Per germline, CDR1 KGHDR and CDR2 SFDVKD. V lost 5 bases and J lost 2, with 20 bases in between. The CDR3 loop spans 17 amino acids. The CDR3 region has the DNA TGTGCCACCAGTGCCTACCCCGGAGACTCCCCTCAAGAGACCCAGTACTTC. This translates into CATSAYPGDSPQETQYF.

The chain couples TRBV30 to TRBJ1-2, with D hard to call. Germline V gene sequence: CDR1 GTSNPN, CDR2 SVGIG (reference sequence). This CDR3 is built from 12 residues. The CDR3 sequence is CASSGHIYGYTF. The CDR3 DNA sequence: TGTGCGTCGAGTGGGCATATCTATGGCTACACCTTC.

J is TRBJ1-2 and V is TRBV19; 10 positions match TRBD1. The V and J ends lost 11 bases and 4 bases, in that order; junction bases with no gene match: 10. Looked up from germline, CDR1 is LNHDA and CDR2 is SQIVND (reference sequence). The CDR3 totals 14 residues. CDR3 sequence reads: CAVVGGQGPYGYTF. The CDR3 DNA is TGTGCCGTGGTGGGGGGACAGGGGCCCTATGGCTACACCTTC.

The chain has TRBV12-3 or TRBV12-4 and TRBJ2-5; D ambiguous. The CDR3 is 11 residues long. V lost 6 bases to trimming and J lost 2 bases, with 4 bases between them. CDR3 nucleotide sequence: TGTGCCAGCAGCCTTCAAGAGACCCAGTACTTC. Translation: CASSLQETQYF.

The chain links TRBV7-6 to TRBJ1-6; 9 nucleotides line up with TRBD1. After removal of 5 bases from V and 9 bases from J, the junction contained 8 bases not matched to a gene. Germline V gene data show CDR1 as SGHVS and CDR2 as FNYEAQ. CDR3 size: 15 residues. CDR3 protein: CASSRAGQGGSPLHF. CDR3 in DNA: TGTGCCAGCAGCCGCGCGGGACAGGGCGGTTCACCCCTCCACTTT.

The table lists this clone with a count of one. The chain joins TRBV6-5 to TRBJ2-7, with 9 bases that match TRBD1. V lost 5 bases and J lost 6; bases outside the gene matches: 8. The CDR3 is 14 amino acids. The germline V gene has CDR1 MNHEY and CDR2 SVGAGI. This CDR3 reads CASSPPGQGREQYF. DNA of the CDR3: TGTGCCAGCAGTCCGCCGGGACAGGGTCGCGAGCAGTACTTC.

In DNA, the CDR3 is TGTGCCAGCAGCCAAGGCAGACTCTCCTCCTACGAGCAGTACTTC. This translates into CASSQGRLSSYEQYF. V usage is TRBV3-1 (or the pseudogene TRBV3-2) and J usage is TRBJ2-7; D is unclear. Trimming removed 1 base from V and 0 bases from J, with 10 bases in between. Germline-derived CDR1 and CDR2 are LGHDT and YNNKEL (reference sequence). This CDR3 has 15 residues.

The V call is TRBV20-1, the J call TRBJ2-2; TRBD2 aligns across 12 bases. V dropped 3 bases and J dropped 5; count of bases not matched to a gene: 16. Germline V CDR1 and CDR2: DFQATT, SNEGSKA (reference sequence). The CDR3 runs to 19 residues. The CDR3 loop reads CSASSLGGLAGTRTGELFF. CDR3 DNA sequence: TGCAGTGCTAGTTCTCTGGGCGGACTAGCGGGAACGCGGACCGGGGAGCTGTTTTTT.

The chain has TRBV29-1 and TRBJ2-5, with TRBD2 identical over 13 bases. J was trimmed by 2 bases and V by 4 bases; bases with no gene match: 7. The CDR3 contains 16 residues. The V gene's germline CDR1 is SQVTM and CDR2 ANQGSEA. The CDR3 nucleotides read TGCAGCGTTGCGAGGACTAGCGGGAGATGGCAAGAGACCCAGTACTTC. This translates into CSVARTSGRWQETQYF.

This sequence joins TRBV30 and TRBJ1-3, with D unclear. Germline CDR1 and CDR2: GTSNPN and SVGIG (reference sequence). The CDR3 is made up of 13 amino acids. Trimming took off 8 bases at V and 0 bases at J, with 11 bases between the two ends. The CDR3 reads CAGVFFSGNTIYF. As DNA, the CDR3 is TGTGCCGGGGTATTCTTCTCTGGAAACACCATATATTTT.

The chain employs TRBV29-1 and TRBJ2-3, with D maybe TRBD2 (5 bases). Germline V lookup: CDR1 SQVTM, CDR2 ANQGSEA. This CDR3 has 14 amino acids. Trimming cost V 4 bases and J 1 base, with 12 bases left between them. The CDR3 reads CSVGLASRTDTQYF. CDR3 in DNA: TGCAGCGTTGGCCTAGCTTCTCGCACAGATACGCAGTATTTT.

V usage is TRBV28 and J usage is TRBJ1-1; D perhaps matches TRBD1 (5 bases). Looked up from germline, CDR1 is MDHEN and CDR2 is SYDVKM. V lost 6 bases and J lost 10, with 15 bases in between. The CDR3 is 12 residues long. The CDR3 DNA reads TGTGCCAGCAGGGTGGGGGGGGAATTAGCTTTCTTT. It yields the protein CASRVGGELAFF.

V and J are TRBV6-6 and TRBJ2-7; 8 bases match TRBD1. V lost 0 bases to trimming and J lost 1 base; unmatched junction nucleotides: 2. CDR3 length: 15 residues. Germline CDR1 reads MNHNY; CDR2 reads SVGAGI (reference sequence). CDR3 sequence: CASSYSGQGSYEQYF. CDR3 DNA: TGTGCCAGCAGTTACTCAGGACAGGGTTCCTACGAGCAGTACTTC.

The V call is TRBV7-8, the J call TRBJ2-5; a possible D gene is TRBD2 (6 bases). Germline CDR1 reads SGHVS; CDR2 reads FQNEAQ. The CDR3 contains 13 residues. Trimming cost V 5 bases and J 5 bases, with 12 bases left between them. The CDR3 region is CASSRLVLETQYF. The CDR3 DNA sequence: TGTGCCAGCAGCCGACTAGTATTGGAGACCCAGTACTTC.

The J gene is TRBJ1-5, the V gene TRBV4-3; TRBD1 agrees at 8 bases. The junction had 14 bases not matched to a gene; V was cut back by 4 bases and J by 6 bases. Germline CDR1 is LGHNA and CDR2 is YSLEER. There are 17 residues in the CDR3. As DNA, the CDR3 is TGCGCCAGCAGCCCTTTCTACATCTGGACAGGGATTCAGCCCCAGCATTTT. It yields the protein CASSPFYIWTGIQPQHF.